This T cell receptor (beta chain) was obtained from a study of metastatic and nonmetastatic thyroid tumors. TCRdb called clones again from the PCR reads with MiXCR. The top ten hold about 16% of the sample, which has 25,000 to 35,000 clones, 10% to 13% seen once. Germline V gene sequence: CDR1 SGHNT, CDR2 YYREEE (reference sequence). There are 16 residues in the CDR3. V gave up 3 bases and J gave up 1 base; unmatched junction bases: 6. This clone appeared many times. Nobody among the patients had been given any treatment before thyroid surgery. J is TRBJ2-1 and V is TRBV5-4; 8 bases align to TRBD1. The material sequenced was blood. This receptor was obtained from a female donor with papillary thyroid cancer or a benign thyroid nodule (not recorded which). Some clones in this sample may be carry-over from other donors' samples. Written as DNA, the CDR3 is TGTGCCAGCAGCTGGGGGACAGGCCTTTCCTACAATGAGCAGTTCTTC. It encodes CASSWGTGLSYNEQFF.